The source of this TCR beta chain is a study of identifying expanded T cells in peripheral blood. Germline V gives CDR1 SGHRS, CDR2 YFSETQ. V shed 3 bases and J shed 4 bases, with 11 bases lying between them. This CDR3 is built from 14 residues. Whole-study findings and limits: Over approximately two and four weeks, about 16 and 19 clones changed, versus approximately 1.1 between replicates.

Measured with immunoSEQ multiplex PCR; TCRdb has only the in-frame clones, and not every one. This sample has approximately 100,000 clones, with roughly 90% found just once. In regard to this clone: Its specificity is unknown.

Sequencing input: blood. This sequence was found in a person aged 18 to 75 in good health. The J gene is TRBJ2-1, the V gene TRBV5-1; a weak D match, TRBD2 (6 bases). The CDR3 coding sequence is TGCGCCAGCAGCTCCCGGGAGAATTACAATGAGCAGTTCTTC. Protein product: CASSSRENYNEQFF.